This is a list of T cell receptor beta chains from one sample in a study of blood T cell repertoires in COVID-19. Clones were read by immunoSEQ multiplex PCR, and TCRdb kept only the in-frame ones, dropping some. Of approximately 200,000 clones in the sample, roughly 86% were seen once. Sequenced: peripheral blood. The source of these receptors is a woman in her 30s with active or convalescent COVID-19. CDR3s include the opening cysteine and the closing phenylalanine or tryptophan. A D gene is named only where the DNA matches it firmly. Clone size is stated in some rows and not others, as once, few, many or a class when expanded.

d_call	v_call	clone_size	cdr3_length	j_call	cdr3_nt	cdr3_aa
.	TRBV19	.	12	TRBJ1-5	TGTGCCAGTAGCCTGGGACTTCAGCCCCAGCATTTT	CASSLGLQPQHF
.	TRBV11-3	.	14	TRBJ2-7	TGTGCCAGCAGCTTAGTAGCGGTCTCCTACGAGCAGTACTTC	CASSLVAVSYEQYF
TRBD1	TRBV10-3	.	17	TRBJ1-1	TGTGCCATCAGTGGGGTTGGGGACAGGGGTTTGAACACTGAAGCTTTCTTT	CAISGVGDRGLNTEAFF
.	TRBV3-1/TRBV3-2	once	14	TRBJ2-3	TGTGCCAGCAGCCAAGAGAGCGGCACAGATACGCAGTATTTT	CASSQESGTDTQYF
TRBD1	TRBV19	.	18	TRBJ2-2	TGTGCCAGTAGTAGCGGGACAGGGTATTTCGGTAACACCGGGGAGCTGTTTTTT	CASSSGTGYFGNTGELFF
.	TRBV19	.	13	TRBJ1-2	TGTGCCAGTAGGAGGTCGGGGGAGATTGGCTACACCTTC	CASRRSGEIGYTF
.	TRBV18	.	12	TRBJ1-2	TGTGCCAGCTCGCCAGACTCCTATGGCTACACCTTC	CASSPDSYGYTF
TRBD1	TRBV5-6	.	14	TRBJ2-1	TGTGCCAGCAGCTGGGGGACAGACTACAATGAGCAGTTCTTC	CASSWGTDYNEQFF
TRBD1	TRBV5-1	.	14	TRBJ1-2	TGCGCCAGCAGCGCCTTGACAGGGGGCCAAGGCTACACCTTC	CASSALTGGQGYTF
TRBD1	TRBV28	.	14	TRBJ2-5	TGTGCCAGCAGTTTAGGGACAGGCCGAAGGACCCAGTACTTC	CASSLGTGRRTQYF
.	TRBV5-4	.	14	TRBJ1-1	TGTGCCAGCAGCTTGGCTCAGGGGAACACTGAAGCTTTCTTT	CASSLAQGNTEAFF
.	TRBV10-3	.	17	TRBJ2-2	TGTGCCATCAGGGGCCCCGGGGGTAGCGCGAACACCGGGGAGCTGTTTTTT	CAIRGPGGSANTGELFF
TRBD1	TRBV7-9	few	14	TRBJ1-4	TGTGCCAGCACCACCACAGGGGTTAATGAAAAACTGTTTTTT	CASTTTGVNEKLFF
TRBD1	TRBV30	.	13	TRBJ1-5	TGTGCCTGGAGTGATGACAGGGGCCCGGCCCAGCATTTT	CAWSDDRGPAQHF
.	TRBV28	.	14	TRBJ2-7	TGTGCCAGCAGTTCCACGGGGGGCGTGTACGAGCAGTACTTC	CASSSTGGVYEQYF
TRBD1	TRBV6-5	.	15	TRBJ1-3	TGTGCCAGCAGTTCAACAGGGGGGAGACAGAACACCATATATTTT	CASSSTGGRQNTIYF
.	TRBV6-5	few	16	TRBJ2-7	TGTGCCAGCAGTTCCGGGTTCGCCTTCAGCTCCTACGAGCAGTACTTC	CASSSGFAFSSYEQYF
.	TRBV27	few	13	TRBJ1-2	TGTGCCAGCAGTTTCGGGGGTGGGGATGGCTACACCTTC	CASSFGGGDGYTF
.	TRBV4-1	.	16	TRBJ1-1	TGCGCCAGCAGCCAAGTCAGGGAAGGGAGGGACACTGAAGCTTTCTTT	CASSQVREGRDTEAFF
.	TRBV3-1/TRBV3-2	.	16	TRBJ1-2	TGTGCCAGCAGCCTTAGCGCAGGCGAGGGTAACTATGGCTACACCTTC	CASSLSAGEGNYGYTF
.	TRBV27	few	17	TRBJ2-6	TGTGCCAGCAAAGGAAACAGACTATACTCTGGGGCCAACGTCCTGACTTTC	CASKGNRLYSGANVLTF
TRBD1	TRBV6-5	.	15	TRBJ1-2	TGTGCCAGCAGTTACAACATACAGGGGAACTATGGCTACACCTTC	CASSYNIQGNYGYTF
.	TRBV27	.	13	TRBJ1-1	TGTGCCAGCAGTTTGAGTTCTCGCTCGGAAGCTTTCTTT	CASSLSSRSEAFF
.	TRBV20-1	.	15	TRBJ1-4	TGCAGTGCTAGTGGCGGGGCTGCAACTAATGAAAAACTGTTTTTT	CSASGGAATNEKLFF
TRBD1	TRBV2	.	14	TRBJ1-3	TGTGCCAGCAGGGGGACAGGGACTGGAAACACCATATATTTT	CASRGTGTGNTIYF
.	TRBV28	.	12	TRBJ2-1	TGTGCCAGCAGTTTAACGCGCAATGAGCAGTTCTTC	CASSLTRNEQFF
.	TRBV28	.	14	TRBJ1-2	TGTGCCAGCAGTCAGGGGCCCGCTAACTATGGCTACACCTTC	CASSQGPANYGYTF